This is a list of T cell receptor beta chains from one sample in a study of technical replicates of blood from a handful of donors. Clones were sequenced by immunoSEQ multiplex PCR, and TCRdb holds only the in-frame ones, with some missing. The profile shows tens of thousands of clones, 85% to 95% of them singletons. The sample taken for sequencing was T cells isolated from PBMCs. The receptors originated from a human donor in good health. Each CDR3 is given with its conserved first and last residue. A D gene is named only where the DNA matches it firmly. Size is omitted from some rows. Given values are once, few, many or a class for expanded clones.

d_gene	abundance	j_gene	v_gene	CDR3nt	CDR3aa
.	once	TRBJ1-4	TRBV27	TGTGCCAGCAGTCTGGACAGTTGGTACGCAACTAATGAAAAACTGTTTTTT	CASSLDSWYATNEKLFF
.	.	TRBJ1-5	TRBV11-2	TGTGCCAGCAGCCAGGGGAGAAGTCAGCCCCAGCATTTT	CASSQGRSQPQHF
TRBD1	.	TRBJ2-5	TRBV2	TGTGCCAGCGTCAAGACAGGGGAGTGGGAGACCCAGTACTTC	CASVKTGEWETQYF
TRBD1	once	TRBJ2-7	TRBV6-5	TGTGCCAGCAGTGGGGGGACAGGGTCTACCTACGAGCAGTACTTC	CASSGGTGSTYEQYF
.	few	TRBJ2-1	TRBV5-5	TGTGCCAGCAGCCGAGACTTAAGCTCCTACAATGAGCAGTTCTTC	CASSRDLSSYNEQFF
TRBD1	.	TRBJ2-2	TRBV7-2	TGTGCCAGCAGCGCTGACAGGGGTCAGAACACCGGGGAGCTGTTTTTT	CASSADRGQNTGELFF
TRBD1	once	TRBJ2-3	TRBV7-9	TGTGCCAGCAGCCAGGACAGGGAAACAGATACGCAGTATTTT	CASSQDRETDTQYF
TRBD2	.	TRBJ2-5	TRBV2	TGTGCCAGCAGCCCAAGGACTAGCGGGAGCCAAGAGACCCAGTACTTC	CASSPRTSGSQETQYF
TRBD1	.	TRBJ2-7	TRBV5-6	TGTGCCAGCAGTCCCGGGACAGGGGGCTACGAGCAGTACTTC	CASSPGTGGYEQYF
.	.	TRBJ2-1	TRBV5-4	TGTGCCAGCAGCTTACAGTCGAATGAGCAGTTCTTC	CASSLQSNEQFF
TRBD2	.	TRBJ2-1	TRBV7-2	TGTGCCAGCAGGCAAACTAGCGGATCCTACAATGAGCAGTTCTTC	CASRQTSGSYNEQFF
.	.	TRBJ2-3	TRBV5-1	TGCGCCAGCAGCTTGTCCTCTTCCACAGATACGCAGTATTTT	CASSLSSSTDTQYF
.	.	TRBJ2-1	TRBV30	TGTGCCTGGAGTCTAATTTTACCCGGTGTGAATGAGCAGTTCTTC	CAWSLILPGVNEQFF
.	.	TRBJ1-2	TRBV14	TGTGCCAGCAGCCAAGTGTCAGGCTATGGCTACACCTTC	CASSQVSGYGYTF
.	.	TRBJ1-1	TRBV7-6	TGTGCCAGCAGCTTAGCGATATTCAGTCGGGGTTGGGGTGGCACTGAAGCTTTCTTT	CASSLAIFSRGWGGTEAFF
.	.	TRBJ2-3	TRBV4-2	TGTGCCAGCAGCCTTTTTGCGGGCCTCACAGATACGCAGTATTTT	CASSLFAGLTDTQYF
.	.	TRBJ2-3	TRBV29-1	TGCAGCGTAGAATACGGGGCAGATACGCAGTATTTT	CSVEYGADTQYF
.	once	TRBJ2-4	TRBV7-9	TGTGCCAGCAGCCCCCAGGGTATAGCCAAAAACATTCAGTACTTC	CASSPQGIAKNIQYF
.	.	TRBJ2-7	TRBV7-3	TGTGCCAGCAGCTTAATGGCAGGCTCCTACGAGCAGTACTTC	CASSLMAGSYEQYF
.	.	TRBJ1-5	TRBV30	TGTGCCTGGAGTGCCGCAGGGATTCAGCCCCAGCATTTT	CAWSAAGIQPQHF
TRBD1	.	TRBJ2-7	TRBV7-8	TGTGCCAGCAGCTCCTCTGGACAGGGCTCCTACGAGCAGTACTTC	CASSSSGQGSYEQYF
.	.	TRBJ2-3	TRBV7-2	TGTGCCAGCAGCTACATAATAGCGACTAGCACAGATACGCAGTATTTT	CASSYIIATSTDTQYF
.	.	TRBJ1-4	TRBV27	TGTGCCAGCAGTTTATGGGCGGAGGGAAAACTGTTTTTT	CASSLWAEGKLFF
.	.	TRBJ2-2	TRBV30	TGTGCCTGGAGTGAACGTTGGGGCGGCACCGGGGAGCTGTTTTTT	CAWSERWGGTGELFF
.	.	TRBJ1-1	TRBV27	TGTGCCAGCAGATCCCTCAATCGGGGAAAAGCTTTCTTT	CASRSLNRGKAFF
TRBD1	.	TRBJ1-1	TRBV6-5	TGTGCCAGTTTCAGGGGGAGATTAAGTGAAGCTTTCTTT	CASFRGRLSEAFF
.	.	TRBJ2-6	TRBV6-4	TGTGCCAGCAGTGACACTGGGCTTCGGGGGGCCAACGTCCTGACTTTC	CASSDTGLRGANVLTF
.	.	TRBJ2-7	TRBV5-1	TGCGCCAGCAGCTTGGGGGCAGCCAGTACCTACGAGCAGTACTTC	CASSLGAASTYEQYF
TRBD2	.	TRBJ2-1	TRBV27	TGTGCCAGCAGTTTGGGGCTAGCGGGAGCGGGTGAGCAGTTCTTC	CASSLGLAGAGEQFF
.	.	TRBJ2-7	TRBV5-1	TGCGCCAGCAGCCTACCGACAGGATTGGAAGACGAGCAGTACTTC	CASSLPTGLEDEQYF
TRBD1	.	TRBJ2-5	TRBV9	TGTGCCAGCAGCGTTACAGGGGGCTCAGAGACCCAGTACTTC	CASSVTGGSETQYF
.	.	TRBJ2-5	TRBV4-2	TGTGCCAGCAGCCAAGAGCGGTACAAAGAGACCCAGTACTTC	CASSQERYKETQYF
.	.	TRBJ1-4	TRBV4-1	TGCGCCAGCCTAGGGAGATCAATTACTGCGGCTAATGAAAAACTGTTTTTT	CASLGRSITAANEKLFF
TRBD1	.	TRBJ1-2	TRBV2	TGTGCCAGCAGTGCTTACCGGGACAGGGCCAACTATGGCTACACCTTC	CASSAYRDRANYGYTF
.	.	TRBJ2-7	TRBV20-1	TGCAGTGCCGAAGCTGCCTACGAGCAGTACTTC	CSAEAAYEQYF
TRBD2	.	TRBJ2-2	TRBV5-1	TGCGCCAGCAGCTTGGTGGCTAGCGGTACCGGGGAGCTGTTTTTT	CASSLVASGTGELFF
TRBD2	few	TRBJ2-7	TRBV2	TGTGGGGGACTAGCGGGAACCTACGAGCAGTACTTC	CGGLAGTYEQYF
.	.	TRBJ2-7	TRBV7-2	TGTGCCAGCAGCTTAGAGCGGGCCTACGAGCAGTACTTC	CASSLERAYEQYF
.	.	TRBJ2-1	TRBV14	TGTGCCAGCAGGTATGACAATGAGCAGTTCTTC	CASRYDNEQFF
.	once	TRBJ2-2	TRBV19	TGTGCCAGTACCATCAAGGGAGGAGGGGGCCGGACCGGGGAGCTGTTTTTT	CASTIKGGGGRTGELFF
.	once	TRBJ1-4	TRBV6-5	TGTGCCAGCAGTCCTGGGGGGGCCACTAATGAAAAACTGTTTTTT	CASSPGGATNEKLFF
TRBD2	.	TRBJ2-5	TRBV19	TGTGCCAGTAGTATAAGCGGGAGCCAAGAGACCCAGTACTTC	CASSISGSQETQYF